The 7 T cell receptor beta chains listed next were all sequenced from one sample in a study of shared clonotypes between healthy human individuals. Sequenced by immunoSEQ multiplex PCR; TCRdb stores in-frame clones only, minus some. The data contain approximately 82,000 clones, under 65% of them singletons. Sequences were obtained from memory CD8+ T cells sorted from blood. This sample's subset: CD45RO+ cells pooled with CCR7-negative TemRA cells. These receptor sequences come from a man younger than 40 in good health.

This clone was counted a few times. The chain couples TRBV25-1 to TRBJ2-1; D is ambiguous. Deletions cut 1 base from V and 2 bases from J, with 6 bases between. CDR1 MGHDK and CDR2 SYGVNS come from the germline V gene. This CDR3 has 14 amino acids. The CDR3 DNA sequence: TGTGCCAGCAGTGAATTACAAACCTACAATGAGCAGTTCTTC. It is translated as CASSELQTYNEQFF.

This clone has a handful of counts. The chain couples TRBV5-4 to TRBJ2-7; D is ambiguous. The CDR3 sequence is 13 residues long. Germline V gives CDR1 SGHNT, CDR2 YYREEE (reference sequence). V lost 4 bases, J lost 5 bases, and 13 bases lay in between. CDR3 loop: CASSPGWPDEQYF. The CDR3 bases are TGTGCCAGCAGCCCCGGGTGGCCGGACGAGCAGTACTTC.

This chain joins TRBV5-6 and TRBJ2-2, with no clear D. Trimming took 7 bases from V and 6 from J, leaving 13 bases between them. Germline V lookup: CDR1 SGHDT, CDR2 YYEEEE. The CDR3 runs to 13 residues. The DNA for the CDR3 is TGTGCCAGCGACCTCCGGGCCGCCGGGGAGCTGTTTTTT. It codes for CASDLRAAGELFF.

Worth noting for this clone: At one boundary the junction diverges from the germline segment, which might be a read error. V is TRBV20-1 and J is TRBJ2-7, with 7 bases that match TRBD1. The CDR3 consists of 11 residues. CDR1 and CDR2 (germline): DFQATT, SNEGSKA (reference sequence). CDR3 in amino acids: CSAREGQLILF. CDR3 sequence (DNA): TGCAGTGCTAGAGAGGGACAGCTTATACTCTTC.

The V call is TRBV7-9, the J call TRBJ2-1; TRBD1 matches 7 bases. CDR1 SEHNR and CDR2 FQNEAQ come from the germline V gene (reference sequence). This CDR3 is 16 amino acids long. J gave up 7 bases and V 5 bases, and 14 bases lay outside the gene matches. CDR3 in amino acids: CASSLGGLGRRNEQFF. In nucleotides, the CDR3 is TGTGCCAGCAGCCTAGGGGGCCTTGGCAGAAGGAATGAGCAGTTCTTC.

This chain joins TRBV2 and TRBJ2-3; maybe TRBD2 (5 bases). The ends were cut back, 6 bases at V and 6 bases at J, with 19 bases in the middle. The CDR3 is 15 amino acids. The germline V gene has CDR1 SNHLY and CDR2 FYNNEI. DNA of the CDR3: TGTGCCAGCAGCCTACCAGAGGACTTTTTGGATACGCAGTATTTT. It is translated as CASSLPEDFLDTQYF.

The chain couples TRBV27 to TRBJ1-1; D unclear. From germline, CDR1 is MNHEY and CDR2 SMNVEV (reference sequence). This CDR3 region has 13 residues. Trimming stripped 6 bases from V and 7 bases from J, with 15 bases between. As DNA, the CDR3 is TGTGCCAGCAGCGACGGGGAGTTTAGTGAAGCTTTCTTT. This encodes CASSDGEFSEAFF.